The next 32 T cell receptor beta chains were all read from a single sample in a study of identical twins. TCRdb recomputed calls from the 5' RACE reads with MiXCR, one row per CDR3 protein. The repertoire holds roughly 190,000 distinct CDR3 sequences, with roughly 15% as singletons. The data were also submitted as part of a second study, on T cells expressing NK-cell markers.

The specimen sequenced was CD8+ T cells sorted from blood. All receptors come from a woman aged 18-30 years in good health.

This clonotype was recorded many times. The chain has TRBV5-1 and TRBJ2-2; D possibly corresponds to TRBD1 (5 bases). The germline CDR1 and CDR2 sequences are SGHRS and YFSETQ. V lost 5 bases and J 2 bases, leaving 13 bases between the germline ends. The CDR3 totals 15 residues. DNA of the CDR3: TGCGCCAGCAGATATAGGGGTCCCAACACCGGGGAGCTGTTTTTT. Translation: CASRYRGPNTGELFF. Looking up the rest from reference TRBV5-1 and TRBJ2-2 gives the full variable domain: KAGVTQTPRYLIKTRGQQVTLSCSPISGHRSVSWYQQTPGQGLQFLFEYFSETQRNKGNFPGRFSGRQFSNSRSEMNVSTLELGDSALYLCASRYRGPNTGELFFGEGSRLTVL.

This clonotype has only a few counts. The chain links TRBV3-1 to TRBJ1-1, with TRBD1 matching 7 bases. Germline CDR1 is LGHDT and CDR2 is YNNKEL (reference sequence). Trimming cost V 7 bases and J 0 bases; bases outside gene matches: 5. The CDR3 has 14 residues. The CDR3 DNA reads as TGTGCCAGCACCGCTACAGGGGTGAACACTGAAGCTTTCTTT. Amino acids: CASTATGVNTEAFF.

V and J are TRBV27 and TRBJ2-7, with D hard to call. This CDR3 has 13 residues. The germline gives CDR1 MNHEY, CDR2 SMNVEV (reference sequence). Between the trimmed V and J ends, which lost 0 bases and 6 bases, there was a span of 9 bases. The CDR3 reads CASSLSPVREQYF. For the CDR3, the DNA is TGTGCCAGCAGTTTATCCCCCGTACGCGAGCAGTACTTC.

This clonotype was detected ten times or more. This rearrangement joins TRBV5-6 to TRBJ2-1; no clear D. The ends were cut back, 5 bases at V and 6 bases at J, with 9 bases in the middle. Germline lookup yields CDR1 SGHDT and CDR2 YYEEEE. This CDR3 contains 12 residues. The CDR3 here is CASSLGPNEQFF. The DNA of the CDR3 is TGTGCCAGCAGTCTAGGCCCCAATGAGCAGTTCTTC.

This clonotype was observed a handful of times. The rearrangement uses TRBV7-2 and TRBJ2-1; 7 bases line up with TRBD2. The V segment lost 2 bases and the J segment 6 bases; nucleotides outside the gene matches: 13. The germline V gene has CDR1 SGHTA and CDR2 FQGNSA. The CDR3 has 17 residues. The CDR3 bases are TGTGCCAGCAGCTTACTAGTGCGGACTAGGAACCTCAATGAGCAGTTCTTC. Its translation is CASSLLVRTRNLNEQFF. Supplemented by reference TRBV7-2 and TRBJ2-1, the full variable domain reads GAGVSQSPSNKVTEKGKDVELRCDPISGHTALYWYRQSLGQGLEFLIYFQGNSAPDKSGLPSDRFSAERTGGSVSTLTIQRTQQEDSAVYLCASSLLVRTRNLNEQFFGPGTRLTVL.

This clonotype occurred a few times. This chain uses TRBV7-2 with TRBJ2-3; maybe TRBD2 (5 bases). CDR1 SGHTA and CDR2 FQGNSA come from the germline V gene. The CDR3 loop spans 14 amino acids. V was cut by 4 bases and J by 3 bases, with 11 bases left in between. The CDR3 here is CASSSSGWTDTQYF. The CDR3 coding sequence is TGTGCCAGCAGCTCCTCGGGGTGGACAGATACGCAGTATTTT.

V is TRBV5-1 and J is TRBJ2-7; 7 bases agree with TRBD1. CDR3 length: 16 amino acids. Germline assignment: CDR1 SGHRS and CDR2 YFSETQ. V lost 4 bases, J lost 1 base, and 11 bases stayed unmatched. The CDR3, as DNA: TGCGCCAGCAGCGCCCACCCGGGACAGAGTTCCTACGAGCAGTACTTC. Translated: CASSAHPGQSSYEQYF.

V and J are TRBV3-1 and TRBJ2-3; TRBD1 aligns across 7 bases. The CDR3 is 16 residues long. CDR1 is LGHDT, CDR2 YNNKEL, per germline (reference sequence). Trimming cost V 4 bases and J 5 bases; bases outside gene matches: 12. Here the CDR3 reads CASSPLLGGGGDTQYF. The CDR3 DNA reads TGTGCCAGCAGCCCCTTACTAGGGGGCGGTGGAGATACGCAGTATTTT.

The rearrangement links TRBV12-3 or TRBV12-4 to TRBJ2-7; D is ambiguous. V was clipped by 5 bases and J by 2 bases, with 7 bases between them. The CDR3 extends over 12 amino acids. Written as DNA, the CDR3 is TGTGCCAGCAGTCCCCTGACCTACGAGCAGTACTTC. Residues: CASSPLTYEQYF.

V is TRBV12-3 or TRBV12-4 and J is TRBJ1-1; D is unresolved. Trimming took off 3 bases at V and 3 bases at J, with 5 bases between the two ends. This CDR3 is built from 12 residues. CDR3 sequence (DNA): TGTGCCAGCAGTTTGCGGGACACTGAAGCTTTCTTT. It translates to CASSLRDTEAFF.

The genes are TRBV6-5 and TRBJ2-1, with D perhaps TRBD1 (5 bases). This CDR3 contains 17 residues. Deletions cut 2 bases from V and 8 bases from J, with 22 bases between. Per germline, CDR1 MNHEY and CDR2 SVGAGI. The DNA of the CDR3 is TGTGCCAGCAGTTACACGGATAGGGGTGCGGTGACCGATGAGCAGTTCTTC. Translation: CASSYTDRGAVTDEQFF.

The rearrangement uses TRBV20-1 and TRBJ2-1, with TRBD2 matching 9 bases. V trimming: 1 base; J trimming: 6 bases; junction bases outside the gene matches: 7. Germline values: CDR1 DFQATT, CDR2 SNEGSKA (reference sequence). CDR3 size: 15 residues. CDR3 coding DNA: TGCAGTGCTAGAGGCATAGCGGGAGTACCCAATGAGCAGTTCTTC. As protein: CSARGIAGVPNEQFF.

This clonotype has more than one count but fewer than ten. The chain is built from TRBV20-1 and TRBJ2-3; D possibly uses TRBD1 or TRBD2 (6 bases each). The CDR3 runs 11 residues. The V end was cut by 8 bases, the J end by 6 bases, with 12 bases between. Germline assignment: CDR1 DFQATT and CDR2 SNEGSKA (reference sequence). The CDR3 DNA is TGCAGTCGGGGGCCGAGGGATACGCAGTATTTT. Protein product: CSRGPRDTQYF.

In this sample, this clonotype turned up a few times. The chain combines TRBV5-5 with TRBJ2-2; 8 positions match TRBD2. CDR3 length: 15 amino acids. V dropped 3 bases and J dropped 4; count of bases not matched to a gene: 5. Germline V gene sequence: CDR1 SGHKS, CDR2 YYEKEE (reference sequence). CDR3 amino acids: CASSSGGTTTGELFF. The CDR3 nucleotides are TGTGCCAGCAGCTCGGGAGGGACTACCACCGGGGAGCTGTTTTTT. The full variable domain, rest sourced from reference TRBV5-5 and TRBJ2-2, is DAGVTQSPTHLIKTRGQQVTLRCSPISGHKSVSWYQQVLGQGPQFIFQYYEKEERGRGNFPDRFSARQFPNYSSELNVNALLLGDSALYLCASSSGGTTTGELFFGEGSRLTVL.

This clonotype was detected a few times. J is TRBJ2-7 and V is TRBV5-1; D is undetermined. Germline values: CDR1 SGHRS, CDR2 YFSETQ. Trimming pared 8 bases from V and 7 bases from J, leaving 4 bases between. This CDR3 is built from 8 residues. The CDR3 nucleotides read TGCGCCAGGGGGGAGCAGTACTTC. As protein: CARGEQYF. Variable domain in full (rest from reference TRBV5-1 and TRBJ2-7): KAGVTQTPRYLIKTRGQQVTLSCSPISGHRSVSWYQQTPGQGLQFLFEYFSETQRNKGNFPGRFSGRQFSNSRSEMNVSTLELGDSALYLCARGEQYFGPGTRLTVT.

The V gene is TRBV9, the J gene TRBJ2-7, with D unclear. Germline CDR1 reads SGDLS; CDR2 reads YYNGEE. Trimming removed 0 bases from V and 0 bases from J, with 7 bases in between. The CDR3 is made up of 14 amino acids. The CDR3 DNA reads TGTGCCAGCAGCGTAGACCGCCTCTCCTACGAGCAGTACTTC. Protein product: CASSVDRLSYEQYF.

This clonotype has at least ten counts. This chain joins TRBV13 and TRBJ2-1; 14 bases are shared with TRBD2. Germline loops: CDR1 PRHDT, CDR2 FYEKMQ (reference sequence). Losses at the gene ends were 3 bases for V and 8 bases for J; bases not matched to a gene: 3. This CDR3 has 15 residues. DNA of the CDR3: TGTGCCAGCAGCTTGGGACTAGCGGGAGCCGATGAGCAGTTCTTC. Amino acids: CASSLGLAGADEQFF.

This clonotype was observed a few times. The chain is built from TRBV9 and TRBJ2-1, with D hard to call. This CDR3 region has 14 residues. Germline values: CDR1 SGDLS, CDR2 YYNGEE. V lost 4 bases, J lost 7 bases, and 15 bases lay in between. The DNA for the CDR3 is TGTGCCAGCAGCCTCCTTTCAAGTCGGAATGAGCAGTTCTTC. This encodes CASSLLSSRNEQFF.

The table lists this clonotype with a few counts. This chain connects TRBV6-5 to TRBJ1-2; no firm D call. The CDR3 runs to 17 residues. Germline-derived CDR1 and CDR2 are MNHEY and SVGAGI. V was trimmed by 0 bases and J by 1 base, leaving 15 bases between them. CDR3 in amino acids: CASSYSVFEGRNYGYTF. Written as DNA, the CDR3 is TGTGCCAGCAGTTACTCCGTCTTCGAAGGGCGTAACTATGGCTACACCTTC.

This clonotype was seen a handful of times. CDR3 bases: TGTGCCAGCACCCCAGGAGGGGCCAACGTCCTGACTTTC. Translation: CASTPGGANVLTF. The chain combines TRBV25-1 with TRBJ2-6, with D uncertain. The CDR3 extends over 13 amino acids. Germline CDR1 reads MGHDK; CDR2 reads SYGVNS. V was clipped by 7 bases and J by 4 bases, with 8 bases between them.

This clonotype has a handful of counts. The chain employs TRBV29-1 and TRBJ2-6; weak D call: TRBD2 (6 bases). CDR3 length equals 17 residues. Germline assignment: CDR1 SQVTM and CDR2 ANQGSEA. The germline V and J ends were trimmed by 4 bases and 0 bases, with 16 bases remaining between them. In DNA, the CDR3 is TGCAGCGTTGGTGAGGACTACTTCATCTCTGGGGCCAACGTCCTGACTTTC. Amino acids: CSVGEDYFISGANVLTF.

Here the CDR3 reads CASSFGGSFSYNEQFF. The CDR3 DNA reads as TGTGCCAGCAGCTTCGGCGGGAGCTTCTCCTACAATGAGCAGTTCTTC. The chain combines TRBV5-8 with TRBJ2-1, with TRBD2 matching over 7 bases. The CDR3 is made up of 16 amino acids. V dropped 2 bases and J dropped 0; count of bases not matched to a gene: 5. CDR1 and CDR2 from the germline V gene are SGHTS and YDEGEE.

This clonotype was seen more than once but under ten times. This chain joins TRBV9 and TRBJ1-2; tentative D call: TRBD1 (5 bases). This CDR3 has 14 amino acids. Germline-derived CDR1 and CDR2 are SGDLS and YYNGEE. Deletions cut 0 bases from V and 2 bases from J, with 8 bases between. CDR3 in amino acids: CASSVGGGNYGYTF. The CDR3, as DNA: TGTGCCAGCAGCGTAGGGGGCGGAAACTATGGCTACACCTTC.

This clonotype appeared once. This chain links TRBV3-1 with TRBJ2-4; TRBD1 matches 10 bases. V lost 3 bases, J lost 1 base, and 3 bases stayed unmatched. CDR3 length: 16 residues. The V gene's germline CDR1 is LGHDT and CDR2 YNNKEL (reference sequence). The CDR3 loop is CASSQSGQGAKNIQYF. The CDR3 nucleotides read TGTGCCAGCAGCCAGTCGGGACAGGGGGCCAAAAACATTCAGTACTTC.

This clonotype showed up just a few times. In nucleotides, the CDR3 is TGCAGCGTGCTTTCGGGGACTGAAGCTTTCTTT. This codes for CSVLSGTEAFF. The chain couples TRBV29-1 to TRBJ1-1; D unclear. V lost 6 bases to trimming and J lost 5 bases, with 10 bases between them. CDR3 length: 11 amino acids. The germline CDR1 and CDR2 sequences are SQVTM and ANQGSEA. The variable domain in full, completed from reference TRBV29-1 and TRBJ1-1, reads SAVISQKPSRDICQRGTSLTIQCQVDSQVTMMFWYRQQPGQSLTLIATANQGSEATYESGFVIDKFPISRPNLTFSTLTVSNMSPEDSSIYLCSVLSGTEAFFGQGTRLTVV.

The CDR3 is CASSQGTSTYEQYF. CDR3 bases: TGCGCCAGCAGCCAAGGGACGTCTACCTACGAGCAGTACTTC. The chain joins TRBV4-1 to TRBJ2-7; D uncertain. The CDR3 length is 14 residues. Looked up from germline, CDR1 is MGHRA and CDR2 is YSYEKL. V lost 1 base to trimming and J lost 2 bases, with 9 bases between them.

The rearrangement links TRBV2 to TRBJ2-3; no firm D call. Trimming cost V 4 bases and J 2 bases, with 16 bases left between them. The CDR3 runs 16 residues. Germline CDR1 and CDR2: SNHLY and FYNNEI. The CDR3 sequence is CASSGPGTLSTDTQYF. The CDR3, as DNA: TGTGCCAGCAGTGGCCCAGGCACCCTTTCCACAGATACGCAGTATTTT.

The chain couples TRBV6-1 to TRBJ2-6; perhaps TRBD1 as D (6 bases). Between the trimmed V and J ends, which lost 6 bases and 0 bases, there was a span of 12 bases. The CDR3 totals 16 residues. The V gene's germline CDR1 is MNHNS and CDR2 SASEGT. This CDR3 reads CASRISGASGANVLTF. CDR3 sequence (DNA): TGTGCCAGCAGGATCTCAGGGGCCTCTGGGGCCAACGTCCTGACTTTC.

This chain uses TRBV10-3 with TRBJ2-2; unclear D gene. The CDR3 sequence is 13 residues long. V shed 3 bases and J shed 6 bases, with 8 bases lying between them. The germline CDR1 and CDR2 sequences are ENHRY and SYGVKD. DNA for the CDR3: TGTGCCATCAGTGAATACACGTCCGGGGAGCTGTTTTTT. It is translated as CAISEYTSGELFF.

This chain connects TRBV9 to TRBJ2-7; 7 positions match TRBD1. V shed 0 bases and J 2 bases; nucleotides not matched to a gene: 2. The CDR3 consists of 14 residues. Germline CDR1 SGDLS, CDR2 YYNGEE. CDR3 amino acids: CASSVGGGPYEQYF. The CDR3, as DNA: TGTGCCAGCAGCGTAGGAGGGGGCCCCTACGAGCAGTACTTC.

The CDR3 here is CASSSPRETQYF. Here the CDR3 DNA reads TGTGCCAGCAGTTCCCCCAGGGAGACCCAGTACTTC. The J gene is TRBJ2-5, the V gene TRBV12-3 or TRBV12-4, with unresolved D. Trimming removed 4 bases at V and 5 bases at J, with 8 bases between. This CDR3 has 12 residues.

This clonotype was counted a few times. The CDR3 reads CASSSTPGRTGELFF. The CDR3, as DNA: TGCGCCAGCAGCTCCACCCCTGGAAGAACCGGGGAGCTGTTTTTT. The V and J genes are TRBV5-1 and TRBJ2-2; D is undetermined. The CDR3 extends over 15 amino acids. Germline V gene data show CDR1 as SGHRS and CDR2 as YFSETQ. Between the trimmed V and J ends, which lost 3 bases and 5 bases, there was a span of 14 bases.